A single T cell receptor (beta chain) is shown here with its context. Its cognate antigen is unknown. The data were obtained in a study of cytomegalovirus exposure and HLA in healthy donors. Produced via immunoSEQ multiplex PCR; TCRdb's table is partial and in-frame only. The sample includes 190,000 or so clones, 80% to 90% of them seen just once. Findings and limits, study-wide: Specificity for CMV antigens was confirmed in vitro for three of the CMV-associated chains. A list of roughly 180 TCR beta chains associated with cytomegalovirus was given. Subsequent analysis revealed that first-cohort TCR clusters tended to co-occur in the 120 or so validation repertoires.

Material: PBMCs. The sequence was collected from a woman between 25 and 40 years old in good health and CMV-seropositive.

In DNA form, the CDR3 reads TGCGCCAGCAGCCCGGAGGTAAACACTGAAGCTTTCTTT. Its translation: CASSPEVNTEAFF. The chain combines TRBV5-1 with TRBJ1-1; D remains ambiguous. The germline V gene has CDR1 SGHRS and CDR2 YFSETQ. V shed 4 bases and J shed 2 bases, with 9 bases lying between them. The CDR3 runs 13 residues.